Each of the 25 T cell receptor beta chains below was sequenced from the same sample in a study of tumor-infiltrating lymphocytes in primary liver carcinoma. TCR beta cDNA was reverse-transcribed from about 0.45 ug of total RNA. The reaction used a constant-region primer and ProtoScript II reverse transcriptase. What produced the TCR beta libraries was three nested multiplex PCR rounds using slightly modified ARM-PCR. The study ran its first two PCR rounds for 9 to 10 cycles each, using TRBV1-TRBV30 forward primers and a C-beta reverse primer. TCRdb reprocessed the multiplex PCR reads via MiXCR and lists one record per CDR3 protein. The sample holds fewer than 250,000 distinct CDR3 sequences, about 85% seen once. Co-extraction yielded RNA and DNA from around 20-30 mg of unsorted bulk tissue. Sequencing was carried out using tumor tissue from primary liver carcinoma. These receptors came from a man aged 35 to 55 with primary liver carcinoma and hepatitis B virus infection.

This sequence joins TRBV29-1 and TRBJ2-4; 7 bases align to TRBD1. Trimming cost V 5 bases and J 6 bases; bases outside gene matches: 10. The length of the CDR3 is 14 residues. Germline V CDR1 and CDR2: SQVTM, ANQGSEA. CDR3 DNA: TGCAGCGTTTGTGGGGAACAGGGGACAAACATTCAGTACTTC. This translates into CSVCGEQGTNIQYF.

Of note for this clonotype: The junction differs from germline at one of its ends, possibly a read error. This chain uses TRBV12-3 or TRBV12-4 with TRBJ2-7, with D tentatively TRBD1 (5 bases). There are 13 residues in the CDR3. CDR3 bases: TGTGCCAGCAGTCCTTTTGCAGGGTACGAGCAGCGCTTC. This encodes CASSPFAGYEQRF.

Comment on this clonotype: No conserved phenylalanine or tryptophan ends this CDR3, so it is likely a read error. The CDR3 nucleotides are TGTTCCAGCAGTGAAAAAGGGCAGGGGGAGCATCAGCCCCAGCATTAT. Protein sequence: CSSSEKGQGEHQPQHY. The chain recombines TRBV6-1 with TRBJ1-5, with TRBD1 matching 7 bases. The length of the CDR3 is 16 residues. Germline V gene lookup returns CDR1 MNHNS and CDR2 SASEGT.

This clonotype was seen a single time. One junction end does not reproduce the germline sequence, and a read error may be involved. The V and J genes are TRBV4-3 and TRBJ2-5, with D perhaps matching TRBD2 (6 bases). CDR3 size: 17 residues. CDR1 LGHNA and CDR2 YSLEER come from the germline V gene. CDR3 sequence (DNA): TGCGCCAACAGCCAAGCAGCTAGCGTGAGGGCCCTGGAGACCCAGTACTTC. Residues: CANSQAASVRALETQYF.

About this clonotype itself: The CDR3 ends on some other residue instead of the conserved phenylalanine or tryptophan, so this is likely a read error. The rearrangement joins TRBV9 to TRBJ2-3, with TRBD1 matching over 7 bases. Germline V gene lookup returns CDR1 SGDLS and CDR2 YYNGEE. CDR3 length: 15 amino acids. With 3 bases clipped from V and 3 bases from J, the junction kept 7 bases outside the gene matches. The CDR3 region has the DNA TGTGCCAGCAGCGCCGGGACAGAGGGAACAGATACGCAGTATTAT. Protein: CASSAGTEGTDTQYY.

The J gene is TRBJ2-3, the V gene TRBV11-3, with TRBD2 identical over 8 bases. Germline CDR1 and CDR2: SGHNT and YENEEA. The CDR3 spans 16 residues. J was trimmed by 12 bases and V by 0 bases; bases with no gene match: 14. CDR3 in amino acids: CASSLDSGSITDLQYF. CDR3 nucleotide sequence: TGTGCCAGCAGCTTAGACAGCGGGAGTATAACAGATTTACAGTATTTT.

This clonotype was detected only once. This chain joins TRBV4-3 and TRBJ1-5; D remains unclear. V lost 9 bases and J lost 2, with 23 bases in between. The CDR3 runs to 17 residues. The germline CDR1 and CDR2 sequences are LGHNA and YSLEER. The DNA for the CDR3 is TGCGCCAGGAGTCAAACTACACAGAGGACCGGCAATCAGCCCCAGCATTTT. Amino acids: CARSQTTQRTGNQPQHF.

A remark on this clonotype: One junction end does not reproduce the germline sequence, and a read error may be involved. The chain is built from TRBV12-3 or TRBV12-4 and TRBJ1-2, with 10 bases identical to TRBD1. The CDR3 has 12 amino acids. CDR3 DNA: TGTTCCATCGGACAGGGGGTCGATGGTTACTCCTTC. Its translation: CSIGQGVDGYSF.

On this clonotype itself: An end of the junction does not agree with germline; a read error may underlie this. This sequence joins TRBV11-3 and TRBJ2-1; TRBD1 is a possible D gene (5 bases). This CDR3 region has 19 residues. CDR1 SGHNT and CDR2 YENEEA come from the germline V gene. This CDR3 reads CARSLGRQGTLGSYNEQFF. In DNA form, the CDR3 reads TGTGCCAGGAGCTTAGGGCGGCAGGGTACTCTGGGGTCCTACAATGAGCAGTTCTTC.

Notes on this clonotype: No conserved phenylalanine or tryptophan is present at the end of the CDR3, so a read error is the likely explanation. The chain has TRBV7-9 and TRBJ2-1; tentatively, D is TRBD1 (5 bases). The CDR3 sequence is 15 residues long. CDR1 is SEHNR, CDR2 FQNEAQ, per germline (reference sequence). The CDR3 spells CVSSDSLSDNNEQFY. In DNA form, the CDR3 reads TGTGTCAGCAGTGACAGTTTATCCGATAACAATGAGCAGTTCTAC.

As concerns this clonotype: At one end the junction does not follow the germline gene, possibly because of a read error. The chain joins TRBV11-2 to TRBJ2-1, with TRBD2 matching over 8 bases. The CDR3 sequence is 13 residues long. The V gene's germline CDR1 is SGHAT and CDR2 FQNNGV. CDR3 coding DNA: TGCGCCAGCTGCTTAGGACTAGCCGGTGGGCAATTCTTC. Residues: CASCLGLAGGQFF.

Turning to this clonotype: This may be a read error, as it is one base from a much larger clone. V is TRBV28 and J is TRBJ2-5; no clear D gene. This CDR3 is 14 amino acids long. CDR1 is MDHEN, CDR2 SYDVKM, per germline. The CDR3 DNA reads as TGTGCCAGCAGCCCTGAGGCGTACCAAGAGTCCCAGTACTTC. Translated: CASSPEAYQESQYF.

For this clonotype: One end of the junction is discordant with germline, which a read error may explain. The gene calls are TRBV5-5 and TRBJ2-1; D may be TRBD1 (6 bases). The CDR3 sequence is 18 residues long. Germline lookup yields CDR1 SGHKS and CDR2 YYEKEE (reference sequence). CDR3 sequence reads: CASSLYVLVEQGSNEQFF. CDR3 nucleotides: TGTGCCAGCAGCTTGTACGTGTTGGTAGAACAGGGTAGCAATGAGCAGTTTTTC. The variable domain in full, with the rest retrieved from reference TRBV5-5 and TRBJ2-1, is DAGVTQSPTHLIKTRGQQVTLRCSPISGHKSVSWYQQVLGQGPQFIFQYYEKEERGRGNFPDRFSARQFPNYSSELNVNALLLGDSALYLCASSLYVLVEQGSNEQFFGPGTRLTVL.

Notes on this clonotype: A read error may account for a junction end that differs from germline. The genes are TRBV5-1 and TRBJ2-7, with D tentatively TRBD2 (5 bases). This CDR3 spans 15 amino acids. From germline, CDR1 is SGHRS and CDR2 YFSETQ. CDR3 DNA sequence: TGCTCCAGCAGCTTCTCCGGGATAAGCTCCTACGAGCAGTACTTC. It specifies CSSSFSGISSYEQYF.

Concerning this clonotype itself: A read error may produce the germline difference seen at one junction end. The V call is TRBV29-1, the J call TRBJ2-7; TRBD2 might be the D (6 bases). The CDR3 spans 15 residues. Germline V CDR1 and CDR2: SQVTM, ANQGSEA. CDR3 in amino acids: CSVEDPGGMSYEHYF. Here the CDR3 DNA reads TGCAGCGTTGAAGATCCAGGAGGGATGTCCTACGAGCATTACTTC.

In the case of this clonotype: At one boundary the junction diverges from the germline segment, which might be a read error. The chain has TRBV4-2 and TRBJ2-2, with a possible D match to TRBD2 (5 bases). Germline V gene lookup returns CDR1 LGHNA and CDR2 YNFKEQ. CDR3 length: 17 amino acids. The CDR3 loop is CASSQGCLVGDFGKLFF. CDR3 in DNA: TGTGCCAGCAGCCAAGGGTGCCTAGTGGGAGATTTCGGGAAGCTGTTTTTT.

Concerning this clonotype: In this CDR3 the conserved last residue, phenylalanine or tryptophan, is missing, so a read error is likely. The chain links TRBV7-8 to TRBJ2-7; D not certain. Deletions cut 5 bases from V and 2 bases from J, with 10 bases between. Germline CDR1 is SGHVS and CDR2 is FQNEAQ. CDR3 size: 13 residues. CDR3 region: CASSLINAYEQYL. Written as DNA, the CDR3 is TGTGCCAGCAGCCTTATTAACGCCTACGAGCAGTACCTC.

A remark on this clonotype: Germline and junction disagree at one end, which may indicate a read error. This chain uses TRBV11-1 with TRBJ2-4, with 13 bases lining up with TRBD2. This CDR3 has 17 residues. Per the germline V gene, CDR1 is SGHAT and CDR2 is FQDESV (reference sequence). The CDR3 nucleotides are TGTGCCAGCAGCTTTCCCGGGACTAGCGGGACCAAATACATTCAAAAATTC. This translates into CASSFPGTSGTKYIQKF. The full variable domain, rest sourced from reference TRBV11-1 and TRBJ2-4, is EAEVAQSPRYKITEKSQAVAFWCDPISGHATLYWYRQILGQGPELLVQFQDESVVDDSQLPKDRFSAERLKGVDSTLKIQPAELGDSAMYLCASSFPGTSGTKYIQKFGAGTRLSVL.

With regard to this clonotype: The junction departs from germline at one end; a sequencing error may be responsible. The chain carries TRBV30 and TRBJ1-5; perhaps TRBD1 as D (6 bases). From germline, CDR1 is GTSNPN and CDR2 SVGIG (reference sequence). This CDR3 region has 15 residues. As DNA, the CDR3 is TGTGCCTGGGCCCTCGCGGGGGGCCGCGATCAGTCCCAGCATTTT. Translation gives CAWALAGGRDQSQHF.

In regard to this clonotype: The CDR3 does not end in the conserved phenylalanine or tryptophan, so this is likely a read error. This chain joins TRBV6-2 or TRBV6-3 and TRBJ2-6, with D perhaps assigned TRBD1 or TRBD2 (5 bases each). CDR1 is MNHEY and CDR2 is SVGEGT in the germline V gene. CDR3 length: 15 residues. For the CDR3, the DNA is TGTGCCGGCAGTGCCGGAGGAGCTGGGGCCGACGTCCTGACTTTA. Translating gives CAGSAGGAGADVLTL.

A note on this clonotype: A much larger clone lies a single base off, so this may be a read error. This chain joins TRBV19 and TRBJ2-3; D is undetermined. The CDR3 contains 14 residues. The V end lost 1 base, the J end lost 3 bases, and 8 bases lay between the germline ends. Per germline, CDR1 LNHDA and CDR2 SQIVND (reference sequence). The CDR3 DNA follows: TGTGCCAGTAGTATAGCCACGGAAACAGATACGCAGTATTTT. This encodes CASSIATETDTQYF. Full variable domain (outside the CDR3, taken from reference TRBV19 and TRBJ2-3): DGGITQSPKYLFRKEGQNVTLSCEQNLNHDAMYWYRQDPGQGLRLIYYSQIVNDFQKGDIAEGYSVSREKKESFPLTVTSAQKNPTAFYLCASSIATETDTQYFGPGTRLTVL.

The rearrangement links TRBV5-4 to TRBJ2-1; 10 bases fit TRBD2. Germline loops: CDR1 SGHNT, CDR2 YYREEE (reference sequence). The CDR3 is 16 residues long. V lost 7 bases, J lost 8 bases, and 15 bases stayed unmatched. The CDR3 DNA sequence: TGTGCCAGCGCCATGGCGAGCGGGAGGGGTTATGATGAGCAGTTCTTC. It is translated as CASAMASGRGYDEQFF.

Only one count was recorded for this clonotype. This rearrangement joins TRBV12-3 or TRBV12-4 to TRBJ2-7, with D maybe TRBD2 (5 bases). Deletions cut 5 bases from V and 6 bases from J, with 14 bases between. The CDR3 spans 13 residues. The CDR3 loop is CASSRLPGVEQYF. The DNA for the CDR3 is TGTGCCAGCAGTAGACTACCAGGAGTCGAGCAGTACTTC.

This clonotype was detected many times. V and J are TRBV5-1 and TRBJ2-7; either TRBD1 or TRBD2 may supply D (5 bases each). Germline lookup yields CDR1 SGHRS and CDR2 YFSETQ. The ends were cut back, 7 bases at V and 2 bases at J, with 7 bases in the middle. CDR3 length: 11 residues. Written as DNA, the CDR3 is TGCGCCAGCGGGGACCCCTACGAGCAGTACTTC. Residues: CASGDPYEQYF.

Turning to this clonotype: Because it lacks the conserved phenylalanine or tryptophan at the end, this CDR3 is likely a read error. The chain combines TRBV10-1 with TRBJ2-1; D ambiguous. V lost 5 bases and J 4 bases, leaving 9 bases between the germline ends. This CDR3 comprises 13 residues. Germline V lookup: CDR1 WNHNN, CDR2 SYGVQD (reference sequence). CDR3 DNA sequence: TGCGCCAGCAGTACTGAACTTTACAATGAGCAGTTCGTC. Protein product: CASSTELYNEQFV.